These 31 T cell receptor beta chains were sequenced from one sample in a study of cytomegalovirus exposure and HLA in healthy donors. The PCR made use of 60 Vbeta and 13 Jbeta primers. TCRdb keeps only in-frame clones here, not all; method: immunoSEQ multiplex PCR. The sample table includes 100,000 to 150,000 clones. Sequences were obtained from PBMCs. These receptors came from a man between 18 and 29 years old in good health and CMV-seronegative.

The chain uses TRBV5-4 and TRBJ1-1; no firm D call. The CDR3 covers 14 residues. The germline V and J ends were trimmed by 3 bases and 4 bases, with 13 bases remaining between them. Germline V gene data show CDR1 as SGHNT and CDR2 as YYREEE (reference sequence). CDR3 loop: CASSSYSLGTEAFF. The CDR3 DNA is TGTGCCAGCAGCTCTTACTCGCTAGGCACTGAAGCTTTCTTT.

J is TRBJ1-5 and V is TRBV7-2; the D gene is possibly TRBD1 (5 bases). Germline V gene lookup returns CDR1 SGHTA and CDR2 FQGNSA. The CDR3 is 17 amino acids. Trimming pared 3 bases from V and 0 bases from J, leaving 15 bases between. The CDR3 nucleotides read TGTGCCAGCAGCTTTCGGGGGGGTGGGATTAGCAATCAGCCCCAGCATTTT. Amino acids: CASSFRGGGISNQPQHF.

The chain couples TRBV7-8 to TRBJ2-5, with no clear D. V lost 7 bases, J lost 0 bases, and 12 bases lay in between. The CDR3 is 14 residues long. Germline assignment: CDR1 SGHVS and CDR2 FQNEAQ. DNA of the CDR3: TGTGCCAGCATGTCCGGCAGGAACCAAGAGACCCAGTACTTC. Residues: CASMSGRNQETQYF.

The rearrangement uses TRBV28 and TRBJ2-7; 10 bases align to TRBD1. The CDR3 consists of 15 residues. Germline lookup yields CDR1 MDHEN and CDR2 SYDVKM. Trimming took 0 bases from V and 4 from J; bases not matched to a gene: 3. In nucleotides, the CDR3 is TGTGCCAGCAGTTTATGGGGGGGACAGGGGTACGAGCAGTACTTC. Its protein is CASSLWGGQGYEQYF. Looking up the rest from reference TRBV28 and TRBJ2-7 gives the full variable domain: DVKVTQSSRYLVKRTGEKVFLECVQDMDHENMFWYRQDPGLGLRLIYFSYDVKMKEKGDIPEGYSVSREKKERFSLILESASTNQTSMYLCASSLWGGQGYEQYFGPGTRLTVT.

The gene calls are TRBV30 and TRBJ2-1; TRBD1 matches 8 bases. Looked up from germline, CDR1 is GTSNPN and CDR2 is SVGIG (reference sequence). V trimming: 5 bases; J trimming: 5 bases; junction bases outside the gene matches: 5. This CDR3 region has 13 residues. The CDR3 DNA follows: TGTGCCTGGGCGGGGACAGGTAACAATGAGCAGTTCTTC. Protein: CAWAGTGNNEQFF.

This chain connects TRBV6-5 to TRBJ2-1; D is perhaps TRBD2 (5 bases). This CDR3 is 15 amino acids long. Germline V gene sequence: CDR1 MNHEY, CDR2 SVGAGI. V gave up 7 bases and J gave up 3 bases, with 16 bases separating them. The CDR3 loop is CASKQKRILYNEQFF. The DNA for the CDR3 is TGTGCCAGCAAACAAAAGCGGATTCTCTACAATGAGCAGTTCTTC.

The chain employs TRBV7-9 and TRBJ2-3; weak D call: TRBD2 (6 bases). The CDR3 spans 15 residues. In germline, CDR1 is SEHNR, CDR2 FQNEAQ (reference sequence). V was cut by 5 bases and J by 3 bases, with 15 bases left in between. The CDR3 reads CASSRGEVVTDTQYF. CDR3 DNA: TGTGCCAGCAGCCGAGGGGAGGTTGTTACAGATACGCAGTATTTT.

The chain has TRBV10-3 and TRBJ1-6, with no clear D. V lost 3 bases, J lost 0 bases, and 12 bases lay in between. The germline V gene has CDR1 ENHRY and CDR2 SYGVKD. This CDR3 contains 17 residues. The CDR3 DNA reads TGTGCCATCAGTGACCCAGAGGGATTCTCCTATAATTCACCCCTCCACTTT. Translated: CAISDPEGFSYNSPLHF.

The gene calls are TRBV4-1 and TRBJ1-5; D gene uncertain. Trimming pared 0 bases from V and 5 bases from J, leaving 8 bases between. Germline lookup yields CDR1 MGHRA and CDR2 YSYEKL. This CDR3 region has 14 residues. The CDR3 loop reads CASSQEPDYQPQHF. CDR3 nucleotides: TGCGCCAGCAGCCAAGAGCCAGATTATCAGCCCCAGCATTTT.

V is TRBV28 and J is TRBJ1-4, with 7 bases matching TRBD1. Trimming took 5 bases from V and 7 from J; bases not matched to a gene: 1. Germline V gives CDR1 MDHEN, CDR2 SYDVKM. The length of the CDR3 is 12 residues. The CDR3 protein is CASSTGAEKLFF. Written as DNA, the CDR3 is TGTGCCAGCAGTACAGGGGCTGAAAAACTGTTTTTT.

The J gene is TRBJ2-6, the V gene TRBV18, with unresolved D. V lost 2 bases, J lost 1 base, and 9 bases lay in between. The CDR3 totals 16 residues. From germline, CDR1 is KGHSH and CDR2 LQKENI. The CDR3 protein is CASSPWRNSGANVLTF. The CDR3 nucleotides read TGTGCCAGCTCACCATGGCGGAATTCTGGGGCCAACGTCCTGACTTTC.

CDR3 bases: TGTGCCAGCAGTGAGCACAGGGCCCACTCTGGAAACACCATATATTTT. Translated: CASSEHRAHSGNTIYF. This chain uses TRBV25-1 with TRBJ1-3; possible D gene TRBD1, 6 bases. V was pared by 3 bases and J by 0 bases, with 12 bases between. The CDR3 consists of 16 residues. Germline V lookup: CDR1 MGHDK, CDR2 SYGVNS.

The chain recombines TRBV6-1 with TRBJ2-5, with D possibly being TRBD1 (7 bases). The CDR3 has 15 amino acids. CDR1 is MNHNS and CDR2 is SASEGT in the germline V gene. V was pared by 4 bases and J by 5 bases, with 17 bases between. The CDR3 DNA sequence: TGTGCCAGCAGTGCGGGGGACAGCCACATTGAGACCCAGTACTTC. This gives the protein CASSAGDSHIETQYF.

This chain's CDR3 is CASSENRQGDQPQHF. CDR3 DNA: TGTGCCAGCAGTGAGAACCGACAGGGCGATCAGCCCCAGCATTTT. The gene calls are TRBV6-1 and TRBJ1-5; 7 nucleotides match TRBD1. Germline lookup yields CDR1 MNHNS and CDR2 SASEGT. Trimming cost V 3 bases and J 5 bases; bases outside gene matches: 7. This CDR3 has 15 amino acids.

CDR3: CASSPPMGEGTEAFF. The CDR3, as DNA: TGTGCCAGCTCACCACCCATGGGGGAGGGAACTGAAGCTTTCTTT. The rearrangement links TRBV18 to TRBJ1-1, with D tentatively TRBD1 (5 bases). V was shortened by 0 bases and J by 5 bases, with 13 bases between the two germline ends. CDR1 is KGHSH and CDR2 is LQKENI in the germline V gene. The CDR3 totals 15 residues.

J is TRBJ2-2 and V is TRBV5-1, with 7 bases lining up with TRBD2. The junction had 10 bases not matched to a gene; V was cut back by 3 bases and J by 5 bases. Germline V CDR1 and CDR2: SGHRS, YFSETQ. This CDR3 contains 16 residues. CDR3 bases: TGCGCCAGCAGCTCTGTGACTAGCTCGGGAACCGGGGAGCTGTTTTTT. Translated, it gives CASSSVTSSGTGELFF.

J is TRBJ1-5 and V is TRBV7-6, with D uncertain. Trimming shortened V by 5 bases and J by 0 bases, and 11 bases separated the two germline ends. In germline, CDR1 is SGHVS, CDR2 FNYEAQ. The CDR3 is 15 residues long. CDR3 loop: CASSPDINSNQPQHF. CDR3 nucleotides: TGTGCCAGCAGCCCCGACATTAATAGCAATCAGCCCCAGCATTTT.

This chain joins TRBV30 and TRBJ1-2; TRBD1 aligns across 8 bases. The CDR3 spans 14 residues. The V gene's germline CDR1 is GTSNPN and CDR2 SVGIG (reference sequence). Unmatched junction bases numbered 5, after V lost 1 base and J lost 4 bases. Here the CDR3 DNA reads TGTGCCTGGAGTGGGACAGGGTGGAGCTATGGCTACACCTTC. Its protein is CAWSGTGWSYGYTF.

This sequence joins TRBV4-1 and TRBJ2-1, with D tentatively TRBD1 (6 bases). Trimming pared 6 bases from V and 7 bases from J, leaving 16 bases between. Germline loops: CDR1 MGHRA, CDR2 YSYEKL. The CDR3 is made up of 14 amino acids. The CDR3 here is CASRQGGSMNEQFF. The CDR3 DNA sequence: TGCGCCAGCAGACAGGGCGGTAGTATGAATGAGCAGTTCTTC.

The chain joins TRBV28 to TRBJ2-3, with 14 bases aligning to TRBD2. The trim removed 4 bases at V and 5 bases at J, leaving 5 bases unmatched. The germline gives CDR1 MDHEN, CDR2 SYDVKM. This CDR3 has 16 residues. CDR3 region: CASSSGLAGVLDTQYF. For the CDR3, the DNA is TGTGCCAGCAGTTCGGGACTAGCGGGAGTTTTAGATACGCAGTATTTT.

This CDR3 reads CASSYSGENTEAFF. CDR3 DNA sequence: TGTGCCAGCAGTTACTCAGGGGAGAACACTGAAGCTTTCTTT. The chain carries TRBV6-6 and TRBJ1-1; possible D gene TRBD1, 5 bases. Germline values: CDR1 MNHNY, CDR2 SVGAGI (reference sequence). The CDR3 contains 14 residues. Trimming cost V 0 bases and J 1 base, with 6 bases left between them.

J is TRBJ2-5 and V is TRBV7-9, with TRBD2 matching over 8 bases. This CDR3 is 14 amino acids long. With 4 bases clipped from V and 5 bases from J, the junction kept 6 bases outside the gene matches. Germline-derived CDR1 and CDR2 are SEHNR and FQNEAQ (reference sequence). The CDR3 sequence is CASSSKREGETQYF. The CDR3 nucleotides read TGTGCCAGCAGCTCCAAACGGGAGGGGGAGACCCAGTACTTC.

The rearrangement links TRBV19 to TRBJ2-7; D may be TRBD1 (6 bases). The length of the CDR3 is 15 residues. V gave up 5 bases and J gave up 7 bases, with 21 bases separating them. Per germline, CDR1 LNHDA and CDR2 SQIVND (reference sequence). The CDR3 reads CASSPLEGQAWEQYF. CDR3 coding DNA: TGTGCCAGTAGTCCCCTCGAGGGACAAGCTTGGGAGCAGTACTTC. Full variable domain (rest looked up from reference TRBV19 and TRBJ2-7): DGGITQSPKYLFRKEGQNVTLSCEQNLNHDAMYWYRQDPGQGLRLIYYSQIVNDFQKGDIAEGYSVSREKKESFPLTVTSAQKNPTAFYLCASSPLEGQAWEQYFGPGTRLTVT.

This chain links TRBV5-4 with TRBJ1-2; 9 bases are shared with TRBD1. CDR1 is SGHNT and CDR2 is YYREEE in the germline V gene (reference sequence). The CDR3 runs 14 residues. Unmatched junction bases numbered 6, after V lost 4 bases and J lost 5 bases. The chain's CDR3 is CASSPTGGRYGYTF. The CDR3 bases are TGTGCCAGCAGCCCTACAGGGGGCCGGTATGGCTACACCTTC. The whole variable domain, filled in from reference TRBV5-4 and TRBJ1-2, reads ETGVTQSPTHLIKTRGQQVTLRCSSQSGHNTVSWYQQALGQGPQFIFQYYREEENGRGNFPPRFSGLQFPNYSSELNVNALELDDSALYLCASSPTGGRYGYTFGSGTRLTVV.

This chain's CDR3 is CASSTAGYNSPLHF. As DNA, the CDR3 is TGTGCCAGTAGTACGGCGGGTTATAATTCACCCCTCCACTTT. V usage is TRBV19 and J usage is TRBJ1-6; D ambiguous. Germline V lookup: CDR1 LNHDA, CDR2 SQIVND (reference sequence). The CDR3 covers 14 residues. V dropped 4 bases and J dropped 4 bases, with 8 bases sitting between them.

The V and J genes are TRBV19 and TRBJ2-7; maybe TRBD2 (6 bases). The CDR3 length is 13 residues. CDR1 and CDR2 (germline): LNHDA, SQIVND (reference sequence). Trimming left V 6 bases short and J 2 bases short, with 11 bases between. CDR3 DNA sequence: TGTGCCAGTAGCTATAGACTAGCCTACGAGCAGTACTTC. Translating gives CASSYRLAYEQYF.

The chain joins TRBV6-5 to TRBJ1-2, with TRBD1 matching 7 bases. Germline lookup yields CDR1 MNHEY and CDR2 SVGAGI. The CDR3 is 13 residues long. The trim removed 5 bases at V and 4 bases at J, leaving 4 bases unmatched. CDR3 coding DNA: TGTGCCAGCAGTGGAGGGGGCACCTATGGCTACACCTTC. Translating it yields CASSGGGTYGYTF.

CDR3 nucleotides: TGTGCCAGCAGCGTAGGGGACAGCTCCTACGAGCAGTACTTC. Protein: CASSVGDSSYEQYF. V gene TRBV9 combines with J gene TRBJ2-7; 7 bases align to TRBD1. Germline V gives CDR1 SGDLS, CDR2 YYNGEE. The CDR3 sequence is 14 residues long. V dropped 0 bases and J dropped 0; count of bases not matched to a gene: 0.

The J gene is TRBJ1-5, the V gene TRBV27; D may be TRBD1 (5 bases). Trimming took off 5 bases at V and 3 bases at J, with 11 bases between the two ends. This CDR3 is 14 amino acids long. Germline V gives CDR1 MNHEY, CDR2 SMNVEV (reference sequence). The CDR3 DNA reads TGTGCCAGCAGTCCAAGCAGGGTCAATCAGCCCCAGCATTTT. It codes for CASSPSRVNQPQHF.

The CDR3 DNA sequence: TGTGCCAGCAGCGCTCGGGCGGGGGTTGTGGAGCTGTTTTTT. Translation gives CASSARAGVVELFF. The gene calls are TRBV11-2 and TRBJ2-2, with 7 bases aligning to TRBD2. Germline loops: CDR1 SGHAT, CDR2 FQNNGV. The J segment lost 10 bases and the V segment lost 5 bases, leaving 10 bases of the junction unmatched. This CDR3 is built from 14 residues. Full variable domain (rest looked up from reference TRBV11-2 and TRBJ2-2): EAGVAQSPRYKIIEKRQSVAFWCNPISGHATLYWYQQILGQGPKLLIQFQNNGVVDDSQLPKDRFSAERLKGVDSTLKIQPAKLEDSAVYLCASSARAGVVELFFGEGSRLTVL.

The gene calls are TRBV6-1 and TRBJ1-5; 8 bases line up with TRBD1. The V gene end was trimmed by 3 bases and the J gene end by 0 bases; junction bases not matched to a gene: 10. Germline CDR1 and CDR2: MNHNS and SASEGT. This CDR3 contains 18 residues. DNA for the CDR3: TGTGCCAGCAGTGACAGGACAGGGTTTGGAAATAGCAATCAGCCCCAGCATTTT. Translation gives CASSDRTGFGNSNQPQHF.